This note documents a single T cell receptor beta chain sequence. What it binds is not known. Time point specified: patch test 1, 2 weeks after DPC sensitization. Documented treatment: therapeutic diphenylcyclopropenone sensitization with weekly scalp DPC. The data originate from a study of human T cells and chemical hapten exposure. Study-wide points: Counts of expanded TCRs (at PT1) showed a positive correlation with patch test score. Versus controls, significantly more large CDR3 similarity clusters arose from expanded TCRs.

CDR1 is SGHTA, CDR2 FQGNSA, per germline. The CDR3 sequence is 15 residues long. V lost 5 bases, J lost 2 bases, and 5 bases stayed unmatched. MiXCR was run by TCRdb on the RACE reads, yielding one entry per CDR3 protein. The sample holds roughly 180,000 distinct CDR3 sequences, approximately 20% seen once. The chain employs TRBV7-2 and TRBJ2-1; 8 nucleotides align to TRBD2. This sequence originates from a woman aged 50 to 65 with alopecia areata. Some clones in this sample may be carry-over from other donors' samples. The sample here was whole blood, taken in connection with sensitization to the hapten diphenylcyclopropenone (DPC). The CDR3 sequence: CASSPAGGPYNEQFF. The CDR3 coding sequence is TGTGCCAGCAGCCCCGCGGGAGGTCCCTACAATGAGCAGTTCTTC.